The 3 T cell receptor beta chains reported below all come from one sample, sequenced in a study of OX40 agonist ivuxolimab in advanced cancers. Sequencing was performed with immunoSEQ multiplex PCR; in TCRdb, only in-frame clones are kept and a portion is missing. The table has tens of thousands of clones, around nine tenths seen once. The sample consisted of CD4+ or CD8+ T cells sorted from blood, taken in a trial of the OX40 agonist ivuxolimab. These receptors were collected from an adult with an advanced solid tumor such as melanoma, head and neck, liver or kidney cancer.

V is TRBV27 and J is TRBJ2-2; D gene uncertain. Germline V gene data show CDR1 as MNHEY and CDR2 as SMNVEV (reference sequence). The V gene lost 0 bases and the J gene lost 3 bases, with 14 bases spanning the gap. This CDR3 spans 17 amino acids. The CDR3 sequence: CASSLSTASRYTGELFF. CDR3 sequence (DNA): TGTGCCAGCAGTTTATCAACAGCCTCGCGGTACACCGGGGAGCTGTTTTTT.

In DNA, the CDR3 is TGCGCTACGGCGGATGGTAACTATGGCTACACCTTC. Protein sequence: CATADGNYGYTF. This rearrangement joins TRBV5-1 to TRBJ1-2; D call uncertain. There are 12 residues in the CDR3. Germline V gene data show CDR1 as SGHRS and CDR2 as YFSETQ.

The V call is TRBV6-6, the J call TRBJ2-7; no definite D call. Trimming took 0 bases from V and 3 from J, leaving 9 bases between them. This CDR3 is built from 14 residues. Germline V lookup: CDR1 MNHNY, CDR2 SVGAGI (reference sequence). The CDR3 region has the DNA TGTGCCAGCAGTTACTCGAGCACCCACTACGAGCAGTACTTC. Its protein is CASSYSSTHYEQYF.